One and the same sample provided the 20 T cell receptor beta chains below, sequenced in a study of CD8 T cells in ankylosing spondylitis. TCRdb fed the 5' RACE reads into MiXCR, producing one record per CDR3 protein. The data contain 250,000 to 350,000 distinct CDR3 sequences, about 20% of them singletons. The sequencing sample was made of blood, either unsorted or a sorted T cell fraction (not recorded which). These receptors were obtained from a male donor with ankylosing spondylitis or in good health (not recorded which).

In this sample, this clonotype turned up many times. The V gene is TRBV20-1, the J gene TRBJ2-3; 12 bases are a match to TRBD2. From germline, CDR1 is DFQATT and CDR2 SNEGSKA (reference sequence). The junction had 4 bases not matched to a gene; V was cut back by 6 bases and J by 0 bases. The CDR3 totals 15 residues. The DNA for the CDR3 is TGCAGTGCCTACGGGACTAGCGGGAGCACAGATACGCAGTATTTT. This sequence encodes CSAYGTSGSTDTQYF.

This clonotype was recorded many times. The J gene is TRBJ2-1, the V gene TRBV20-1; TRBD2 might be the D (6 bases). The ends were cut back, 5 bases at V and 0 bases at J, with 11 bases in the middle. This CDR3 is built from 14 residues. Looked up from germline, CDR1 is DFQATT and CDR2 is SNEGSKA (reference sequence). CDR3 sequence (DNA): TGCAGTGCTGACCTAGCGAACTCCTACAATGAGCAGTTCTTC. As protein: CSADLANSYNEQFF.

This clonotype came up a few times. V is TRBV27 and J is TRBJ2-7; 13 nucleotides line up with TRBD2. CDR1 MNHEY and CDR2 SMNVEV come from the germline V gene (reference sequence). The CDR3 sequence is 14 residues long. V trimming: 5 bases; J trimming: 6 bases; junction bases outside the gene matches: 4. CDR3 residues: CASSPRTSGSEQYV. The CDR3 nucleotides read TGTGCCAGCAGTCCACGGACTAGCGGGAGCGAGCAGTACGTC.

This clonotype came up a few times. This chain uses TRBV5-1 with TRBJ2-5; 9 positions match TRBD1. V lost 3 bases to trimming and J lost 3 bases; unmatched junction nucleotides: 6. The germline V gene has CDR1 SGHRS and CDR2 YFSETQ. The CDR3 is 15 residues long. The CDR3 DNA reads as TGCGCCAGCAGCTCAAACGGGGACAGGGAAGAGACCCAGTACTTC. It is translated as CASSSNGDREETQYF.

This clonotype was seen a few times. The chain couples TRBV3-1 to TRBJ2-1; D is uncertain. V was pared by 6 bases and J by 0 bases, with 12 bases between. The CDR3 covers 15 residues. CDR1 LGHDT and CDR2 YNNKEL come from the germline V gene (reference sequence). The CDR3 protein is CASSSTASSYNEQFF. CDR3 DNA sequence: TGTGCCAGCAGTTCGACTGCTAGCTCCTACAATGAGCAGTTCTTC.

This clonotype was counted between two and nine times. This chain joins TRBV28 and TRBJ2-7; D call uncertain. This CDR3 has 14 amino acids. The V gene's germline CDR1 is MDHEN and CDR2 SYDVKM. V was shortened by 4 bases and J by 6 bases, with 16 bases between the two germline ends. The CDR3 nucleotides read TGTGCCAGCAGTTCAAGTGTAGGTTCGGGCGAGCAGTACGTC. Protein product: CASSSSVGSGEQYV.

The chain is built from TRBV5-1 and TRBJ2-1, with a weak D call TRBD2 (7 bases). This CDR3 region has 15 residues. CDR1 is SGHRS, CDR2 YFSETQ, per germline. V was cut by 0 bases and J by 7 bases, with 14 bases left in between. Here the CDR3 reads CASSLDGGRKNEQFF. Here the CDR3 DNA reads TGCGCCAGCAGCTTGGACGGGGGGCGAAAGAATGAGCAGTTCTTC.

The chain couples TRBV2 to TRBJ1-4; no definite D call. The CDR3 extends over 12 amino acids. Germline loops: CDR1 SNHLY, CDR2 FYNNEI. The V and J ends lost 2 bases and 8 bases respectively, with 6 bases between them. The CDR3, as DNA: TGTGCCAGCAGTGAACGGTCGGAAAAACTGTTTTTT. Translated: CASSERSEKLFF.

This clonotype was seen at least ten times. The CDR3 nucleotides are TGCAGTGCTAGGGAGGCGGGACGGGCCACAGATACGCAGTATTTT. This codes for CSAREAGRATDTQYF. The rearrangement links TRBV20-1 to TRBJ2-3; tentative D call: TRBD2 (6 bases). CDR1 and CDR2 (germline): DFQATT, SNEGSKA (reference sequence). Deletions cut 3 bases from V and 2 bases from J, with 15 bases between. CDR3 length equals 15 residues.

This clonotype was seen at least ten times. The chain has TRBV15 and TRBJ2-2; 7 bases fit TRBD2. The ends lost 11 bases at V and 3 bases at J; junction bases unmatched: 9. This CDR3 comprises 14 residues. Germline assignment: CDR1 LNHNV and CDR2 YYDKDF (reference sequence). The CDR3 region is CAAGAGRDTGELFF. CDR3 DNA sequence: TGTGCCGCCGGCGCGGGGAGGGACACCGGGGAGCTGTTTTTT.

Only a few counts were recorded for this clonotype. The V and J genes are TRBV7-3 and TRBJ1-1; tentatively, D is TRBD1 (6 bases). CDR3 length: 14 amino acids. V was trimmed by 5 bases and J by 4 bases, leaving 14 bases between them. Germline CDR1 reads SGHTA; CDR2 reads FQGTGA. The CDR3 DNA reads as TGTGCCAGCAGCCTAAACAGGGTGCGCACTGAAGCTTTCTTT. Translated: CASSLNRVRTEAFF.

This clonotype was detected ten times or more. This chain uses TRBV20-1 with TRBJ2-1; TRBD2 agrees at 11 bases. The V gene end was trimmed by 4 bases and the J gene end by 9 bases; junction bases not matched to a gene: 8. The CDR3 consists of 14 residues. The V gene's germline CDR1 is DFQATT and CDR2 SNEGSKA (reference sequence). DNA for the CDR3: TGCAGTGCTATAGCGGGGGGGACAAAGGGTGAGCAGTTCTTC. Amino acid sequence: CSAIAGGTKGEQFF.

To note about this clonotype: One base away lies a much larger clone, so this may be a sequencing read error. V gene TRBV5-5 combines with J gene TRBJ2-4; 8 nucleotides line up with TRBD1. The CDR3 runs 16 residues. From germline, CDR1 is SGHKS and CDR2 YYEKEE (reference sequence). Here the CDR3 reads CANSLQGEVGKNIQYF. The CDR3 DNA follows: TGTGCCAACAGCTTACAGGGGGAAGTTGGGAAAAACATTCAGTACTTC. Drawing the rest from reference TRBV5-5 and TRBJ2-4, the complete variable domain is DAGVTQSPTHLIKTRGQQVTLRCSPISGHKSVSWYQQVLGQGPQFIFQYYEKEERGRGNFPDRFSARQFPNYSSELNVNALLLGDSALYLCANSLQGEVGKNIQYFGAGTRLSVL.

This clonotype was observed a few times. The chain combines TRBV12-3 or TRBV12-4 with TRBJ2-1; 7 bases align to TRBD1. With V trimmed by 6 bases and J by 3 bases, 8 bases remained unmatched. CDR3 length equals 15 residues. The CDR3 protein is CASRFGTALYNEQFF. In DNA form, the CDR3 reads TGTGCCAGCAGATTCGGGACAGCCCTCTACAATGAGCAGTTCTTC.

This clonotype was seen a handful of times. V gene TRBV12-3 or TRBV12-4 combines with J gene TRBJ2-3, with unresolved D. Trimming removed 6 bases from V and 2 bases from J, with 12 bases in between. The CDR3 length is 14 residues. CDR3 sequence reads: CASSPGHATDTQYF. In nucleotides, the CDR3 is TGTGCCAGCAGCCCGGGCCATGCCACAGATACGCAGTATTTT.

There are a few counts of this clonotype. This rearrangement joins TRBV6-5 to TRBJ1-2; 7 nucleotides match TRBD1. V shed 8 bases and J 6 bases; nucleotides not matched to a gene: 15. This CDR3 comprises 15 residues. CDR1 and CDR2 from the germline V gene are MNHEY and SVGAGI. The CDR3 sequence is CASLLLWSTGNGYTF. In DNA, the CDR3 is TGTGCCAGCTTACTCCTGTGGTCGACAGGGAATGGCTACACCTTC.

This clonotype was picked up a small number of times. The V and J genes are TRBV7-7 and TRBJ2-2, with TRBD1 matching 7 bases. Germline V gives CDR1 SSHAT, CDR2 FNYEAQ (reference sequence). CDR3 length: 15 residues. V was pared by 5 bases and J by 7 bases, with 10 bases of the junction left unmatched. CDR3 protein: CASSPQGEGHGELFF. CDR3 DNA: TGTGCCAGCAGCCCCCAGGGGGAAGGTCACGGGGAGCTGTTTTTT. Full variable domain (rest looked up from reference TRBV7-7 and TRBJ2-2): GAGVSQSPRYKVTKRGQDVTLRCDPISSHATLYWYQQALGQGPEFLTYFNYEAQPDKSGLPSDRFSAERPEGSISTLTIQRTEQRDSAMYRCASSPQGEGHGELFFGEGSRLTVL.

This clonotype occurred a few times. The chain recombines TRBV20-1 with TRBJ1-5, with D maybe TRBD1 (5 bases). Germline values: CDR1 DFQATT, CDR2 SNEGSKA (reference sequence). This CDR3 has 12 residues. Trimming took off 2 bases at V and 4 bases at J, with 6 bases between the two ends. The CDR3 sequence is CSARRGNQPQHF. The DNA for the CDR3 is TGCAGTGCTAGACGGGGGAATCAGCCCCAGCATTTT.

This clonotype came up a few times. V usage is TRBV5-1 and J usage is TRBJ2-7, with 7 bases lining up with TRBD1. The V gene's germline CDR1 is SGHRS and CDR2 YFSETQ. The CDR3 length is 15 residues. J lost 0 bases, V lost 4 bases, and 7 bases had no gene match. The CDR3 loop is CASSKRTGVSYEQYV. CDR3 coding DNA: TGCGCCAGCAGCAAAAGAACAGGGGTCTCCTACGAGCAGTACGTC.

The CDR3: CASGTGLTQNIQYF. CDR3 DNA sequence: TGTGCCAGCGGGACAGGGTTGACCCAAAACATTCAGTACTTC. The chain combines TRBV12-3 or TRBV12-4 with TRBJ2-4, with 9 bases identical to TRBD1. The CDR3 runs 14 residues. V shed 8 bases and J 5 bases; nucleotides not matched to a gene: 7.